Sequencing of this T cell receptor (beta chain) was carried out in a study of identifying expanded T cells in peripheral blood. General observations from the study: Around 1.2 clones differed between technical replicates, versus about 15 and 19 over time. Across healthy donors, higher total template counts meant significantly greater two-week count variance.

The germline gives CDR1 SGHNT, CDR2 YYREEE (reference sequence). Between the trimmed V and J ends, which lost 4 bases and 0 bases, there was a span of 10 bases. The CDR3 totals 14 residues. About this clone: The antigen remains unidentified.

Sequenced by immunoSEQ multiplex PCR; TCRdb stores in-frame clones only, minus some. This sample has about 50,000 clones, with roughly four fifths found just once. The chain links TRBV5-4 to TRBJ1-1; D unresolved. The TCR originated in a person between 18 and 75 years old in good health. The sequenced material came from blood. The CDR3, as DNA: TGTGCCAGCAGCCCTAGAGGGATGAACACTGAAGCTTTCTTT. Protein: CASSPRGMNTEAFF.